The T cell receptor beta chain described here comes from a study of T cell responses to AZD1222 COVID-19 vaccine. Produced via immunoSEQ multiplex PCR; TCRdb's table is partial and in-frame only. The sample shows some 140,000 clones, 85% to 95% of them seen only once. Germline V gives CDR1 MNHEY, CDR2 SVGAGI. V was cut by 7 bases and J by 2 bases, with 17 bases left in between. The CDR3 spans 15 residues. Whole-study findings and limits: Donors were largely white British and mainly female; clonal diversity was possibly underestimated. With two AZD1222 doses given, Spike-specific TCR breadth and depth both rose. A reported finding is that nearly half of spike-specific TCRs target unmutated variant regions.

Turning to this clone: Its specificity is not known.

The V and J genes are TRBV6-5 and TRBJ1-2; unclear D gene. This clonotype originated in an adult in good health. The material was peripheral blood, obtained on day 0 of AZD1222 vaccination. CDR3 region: CASISVGWSNYGYTF. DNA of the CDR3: TGTGCCAGCATCTCCGTGGGGTGGTCCAACTATGGCTACACCTTC.